This T cell receptor (beta chain) appears in the sequencing data of a study of response to subunit inactivated influenza vaccine. V lost 1 base and J 9 bases, leaving 13 bases between the germline ends. The CDR3 has 14 amino acids. Germline CDR1 reads LNHDA; CDR2 reads SQIVND (reference sequence). TCRdb re-analysed the RT-PCR reads in MiXCR, keeping a single row per CDR3 protein. The profile shows fewer than 600,000 distinct CDR3 sequences, around 7.9% of them singletons. Points from the study as a whole: Seasonal influenza vaccination, on each occasion, was suggested by the authors to recruit few new T cells.

This clonotype was detected a few times. The antigen remains undetermined. This clonotype originated in a man in his fifties or sixties who received an inactivated influenza vaccine. The specimen comprised PBMCs from blood, sampled about 24 months after vaccination. V usage is TRBV19 and J usage is TRBJ2-4; TRBD1 or TRBD2 may be the D gene (6 bases each). In DNA, the CDR3 is TGTGCCAGTAGTATAGCGAGGGGGGAAGGCATTCAGTACTTC. Amino acids: CASSIARGEGIQYF.